The TCR beta chain described here comes from a study of spatial heterogeneity in lung cancer. Study overall: Combinations of a unique TCR and a UMI were tallied in raw reads, and on average each appeared more than ten times. Study observations and caveats: Ubiquitous expanded tumor TCRs showed up in blood more at resection than follow-up.

This clonotype was recorded at least ten times. Its specificity is not known. The germline gives CDR1 SGHRS, CDR2 YFSETQ. There are 14 residues in the CDR3. Trimming removed 4 bases at V and 5 bases at J, with 16 bases between. The study tagged each TCR cDNA molecule with a unique molecular identifier. In TCRdb, the 5' RACE reads were re-called with MiXCR into one record per CDR3 protein. The table records around 40,000 distinct CDR3 sequences, around 5.2% of them present only once. Time point meaning: sample taken at primary tumor resection. Unsorted whole RNA samples from tumor, nontumor lung or frozen PBMC were sequenced. Donors were fewer than 90 untreated early-stage non-small cell lung cancer patients.

This TCR was recovered from a female donor with early-stage non-small cell lung cancer. The sequencing here drew on PBMCs, taken at surgery. The chain carries TRBV5-1 and TRBJ2-7, with a tentative D call TRBD1 (6 bases). The CDR3 DNA follows: TGCGCCAGCAGCCGACTGACAGGTCAGAACGAGCAGTACTTC. Residues: CASSRLTGQNEQYF. The complete variable domain, with remaining parts taken from reference TRBV5-1 and TRBJ2-7, reads KAGVTQTPRYLIKTRGQQVTLSCSPISGHRSVSWYQQTPGQGLQFLFEYFSETQRNKGNFPGRFSGRQFSNSRSEMNVSTLELGDSALYLCASSRLTGQNEQYFGPGTRLTVT.